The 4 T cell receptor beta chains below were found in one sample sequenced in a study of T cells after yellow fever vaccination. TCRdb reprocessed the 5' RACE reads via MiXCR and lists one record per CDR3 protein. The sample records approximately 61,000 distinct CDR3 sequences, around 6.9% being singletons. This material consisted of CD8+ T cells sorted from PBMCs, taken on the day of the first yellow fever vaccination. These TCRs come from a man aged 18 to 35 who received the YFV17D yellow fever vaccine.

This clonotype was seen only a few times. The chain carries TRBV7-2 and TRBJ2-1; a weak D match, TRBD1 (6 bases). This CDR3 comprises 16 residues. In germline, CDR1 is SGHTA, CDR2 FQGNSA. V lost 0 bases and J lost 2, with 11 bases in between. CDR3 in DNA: TGTGCCAGCAGCTTAGCGGCCAGGGGAGCCTACAATGAGCAGTTCTTC. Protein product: CASSLAARGAYNEQFF.

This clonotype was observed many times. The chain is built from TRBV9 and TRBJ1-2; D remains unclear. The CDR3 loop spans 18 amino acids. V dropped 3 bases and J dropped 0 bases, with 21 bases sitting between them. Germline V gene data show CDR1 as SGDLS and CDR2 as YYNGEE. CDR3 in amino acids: CASSAWRGQSEANYGYTF. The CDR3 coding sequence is TGTGCCAGCAGCGCCTGGAGAGGGCAGTCCGAGGCTAACTATGGCTACACCTTC.

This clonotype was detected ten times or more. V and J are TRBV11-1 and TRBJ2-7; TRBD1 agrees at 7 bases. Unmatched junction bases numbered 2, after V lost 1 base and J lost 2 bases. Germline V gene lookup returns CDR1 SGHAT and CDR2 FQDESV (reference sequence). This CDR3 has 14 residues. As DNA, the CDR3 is TGTGCCAGCAGCTTAGAGGGGACAGCCTACGAGCAGTACGTC. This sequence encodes CASSLEGTAYEQYV.

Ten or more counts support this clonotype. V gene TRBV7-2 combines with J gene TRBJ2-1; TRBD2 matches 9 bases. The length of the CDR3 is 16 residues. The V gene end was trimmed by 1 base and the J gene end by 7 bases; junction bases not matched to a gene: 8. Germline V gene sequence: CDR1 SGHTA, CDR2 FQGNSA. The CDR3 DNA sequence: TGTGCCAGCAGCTTAGGTTTAGCGGGGGCCGGGAATGAGCAGTTCTTC. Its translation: CASSLGLAGAGNEQFF.